The next 20 T cell receptor beta chains were all read from a single sample in a study of T cell responses to AZD1222 COVID-19 vaccine. The repertoire was sequenced with immunoSEQ multiplex PCR; TCRdb's copy has only in-frame clones and lacks some. Of roughly 250,000 clones in the sample, about 92% were seen once. The material was peripheral blood, obtained on day 0 of AZD1222 vaccination. The receptor set was obtained from an adult in good health.

This chain joins TRBV5-1 and TRBJ1-2; D possibly corresponds to TRBD1 (6 bases). CDR1 is SGHRS, CDR2 YFSETQ, per germline. Deletions cut 0 bases from V and 5 bases from J, with 8 bases between. The CDR3 totals 13 residues. The chain's CDR3 is CASSLGQVYGYTF. The CDR3 bases are TGCGCCAGCAGCTTGGGACAGGTTTATGGCTACACCTTC.

The J gene is TRBJ2-1, the V gene TRBV7-2; 9 bases fit TRBD2. Trimming cost V 6 bases and J 8 bases; bases outside gene matches: 8. CDR1 is SGHTA, CDR2 FQGNSA, per germline. The CDR3 is made up of 14 amino acids. CDR3 bases: TGTGCCAGCAGTCCTAGCGGGATTCGCCATGAGCAGTTCTTC. It specifies CASSPSGIRHEQFF.

The chain links TRBV27 to TRBJ1-1, with D possibly TRBD1 on 5 matching bases. The CDR3 length is 15 residues. Germline CDR1 MNHEY, CDR2 SMNVEV (reference sequence). Trimming took 6 bases from V and 0 from J, leaving 14 bases between them. The CDR3: CASRTRGGLNTEAFF. In DNA, the CDR3 is TGTGCCAGCAGGACCCGGGGGGGGTTGAACACTGAAGCTTTCTTT.

In nucleotides, the CDR3 is TGTGCCAGCAGCCCCCCCCGGACGGGCCACTCATATGGCTACACCTTC. It is translated as CASSPPRTGHSYGYTF. The rearrangement uses TRBV9 and TRBJ1-2; D gene ambiguous. Trimming took off 4 bases at V and 5 bases at J, with 21 bases between the two ends. In germline, CDR1 is SGDLS, CDR2 YYNGEE. This CDR3 has 16 amino acids.

The rearrangement links TRBV29-1 to TRBJ2-7; 9 nucleotides align to TRBD1. Germline CDR1 is SQVTM and CDR2 is ANQGSEA. The V gene end was trimmed by 7 bases and the J gene end by 3 bases; junction bases not matched to a gene: 7. This CDR3 is 13 amino acids long. The CDR3 loop reads CSAGTGSVYEQYF. In DNA, the CDR3 is TGCAGCGCCGGGACAGGGAGTGTCTACGAGCAGTACTTC.

The chain couples TRBV12-5 to TRBJ2-1, with 7 bases that match TRBD2. This CDR3 comprises 17 residues. Germline CDR1 and CDR2: LGHNT and FRNRAP. V trimming: 5 bases; J trimming: 2 bases; junction bases outside the gene matches: 12. CDR3 bases: TGTGCTAGTGGTACGGGAGGACACCCGGGGACCTACAATGAGCAGTTCTTC. Amino acid sequence: CASGTGGHPGTYNEQFF.

CDR3 DNA: TGTGCCAGCAGCTTAATGGTCCAGCGGGAGCGAGAGACCCAGTACTTC. It yields the protein CASSLMVQRERETQYF. The V gene is TRBV7-9, the J gene TRBJ2-5; 8 nucleotides align to TRBD2. The ends lost 2 bases at V and 4 bases at J; junction bases unmatched: 9. The CDR3 has 16 residues. Germline CDR1 reads SEHNR; CDR2 reads FQNEAQ (reference sequence). Full variable domain (outside the CDR3, taken from reference TRBV7-9 and TRBJ2-5): DTGVSQNPRHKITKRGQNVTFRCDPISEHNRLYWYRQTLGQGPEFLTYFQNEAQLEKSRLLSDRFSAERPKGSFSTLEIQRTEQGDSAMYLCASSLMVQRERETQYFGPGTRLLVL.

The V call is TRBV29-1, the J call TRBJ2-1; tentative D call: TRBD1 (6 bases). CDR1 and CDR2 from the germline V gene are SQVTM and ANQGSEA. Trimming took off 7 bases at V and 2 bases at J, with 30 bases between the two ends. The CDR3 is made up of 19 amino acids. In DNA, the CDR3 is TGCAGCGCGGGCCCGGTGGGCTTGGGGGCAGGGCGGACCTACAATGAGCAGTTCTTC. Translation: CSAGPVGLGAGRTYNEQFF.

This clone appeared once. This chain connects TRBV2 to TRBJ1-1, with no clear D. CDR3 length: 17 amino acids. CDR1 and CDR2 from the germline V gene are SNHLY and FYNNEI. V lost 0 bases and J lost 2, with 16 bases in between. CDR3 loop: CASSEALRRIRNTEAFF. CDR3 DNA sequence: TGTGCCAGCAGTGAAGCGCTTCGCCGGATCCGAAACACTGAAGCTTTCTTT.

This sequence joins TRBV19 and TRBJ2-7; TRBD2 agrees at 8 bases. The CDR3 loop spans 14 amino acids. Germline CDR1 is LNHDA and CDR2 is SQIVND (reference sequence). J gave up 7 bases and V 3 bases, and 8 bases lay outside the gene matches. The DNA of the CDR3 is TGTGCCAGTAGTATCCAGCGGGAGAGTGGTGAGCAGTACTTC. Residues: CASSIQRESGEQYF.

The V call is TRBV28, the J call TRBJ1-1; D is undetermined. The length of the CDR3 is 14 residues. V lost 2 bases and J lost 3, with 10 bases in between. Germline V CDR1 and CDR2: MDHEN, SYDVKM. The CDR3 loop reads CASSLVAGDTEAFF. In DNA form, the CDR3 reads TGTGCCAGCAGTTTAGTCGCCGGGGACACTGAAGCTTTCTTT.

The rearrangement uses TRBV5-4 and TRBJ2-3; possibly TRBD2 for D (5 bases). CDR1 and CDR2 from the germline V gene are SGHNT and YYREEE (reference sequence). The CDR3 loop spans 15 amino acids. Trimming pared 0 bases from V and 3 bases from J, leaving 11 bases between. The CDR3 protein is CASSLDYTGTDTQYF. The CDR3 coding sequence is TGTGCCAGCAGCTTGGACTACACGGGAACAGATACGCAGTATTTT.

The chain has TRBV4-2 and TRBJ2-1, with 7 bases matching TRBD1. The germline V gene has CDR1 LGHNA and CDR2 YNFKEQ. CDR3 length equals 14 residues. J gave up 8 bases and V 5 bases, and 9 bases lay outside the gene matches. CDR3 loop: CASSVGQEVDEQFF. CDR3 coding DNA: TGTGCCAGCAGCGTTGGACAGGAGGTGGATGAGCAGTTCTTC.

The chain couples TRBV5-4 to TRBJ1-1, with D unresolved. The CDR3 covers 12 residues. The V end lost 5 bases, the J end lost 6 bases, and 11 bases lay between the germline ends. Germline CDR1 reads SGHNT; CDR2 reads YYREEE (reference sequence). The CDR3 region is CASSQHGAEAFF. The CDR3 bases are TGTGCCAGCAGTCAACACGGAGCTGAAGCTTTCTTT.

This clone has a single count. This chain links TRBV4-1 with TRBJ2-2; no reliable D call. The V and J ends lost 6 bases and 8 bases respectively, with 7 bases between them. The CDR3 has 11 amino acids. Germline-derived CDR1 and CDR2 are MGHRA and YSYEKL. Here the CDR3 reads CASRGWGELFF. The CDR3 DNA is TGCGCCAGCAGGGGTTGGGGGGAGCTGTTTTTT.

The chain employs TRBV9 and TRBJ1-1; D uncertain. The CDR3 spans 16 residues. V dropped 4 bases and J dropped 6 bases, with 22 bases sitting between them. CDR1 is SGDLS, CDR2 YYNGEE, per germline. CDR3 sequence reads: CASSPTWSRAGPEAFF. The CDR3 DNA follows: TGTGCCAGCAGCCCGACGTGGAGTAGGGCCGGCCCTGAAGCTTTCTTT.

The genes are TRBV29-1 and TRBJ2-7; D might be TRBD2 (7 bases). Trimming shortened V by 4 bases and J by 7 bases, and 11 bases separated the two germline ends. Germline-derived CDR1 and CDR2 are SQVTM and ANQGSEA. The CDR3 runs 11 residues. CDR3 sequence: CSVVKGGEQYF. CDR3 DNA sequence: TGCAGCGTTGTTAAGGGGGGGGAGCAGTACTTC.

This chain uses TRBV2 with TRBJ1-2, with 7 bases matching TRBD1. After removal of 7 bases from V and 6 bases from J, the junction contained 11 bases not matched to a gene. This CDR3 spans 14 amino acids. Germline V gives CDR1 SNHLY, CDR2 FYNNEI. This CDR3 reads CASTRDSGRNGYTF. As DNA, the CDR3 is TGTGCCAGCACCCGGGACAGCGGGCGGAATGGCTACACCTTC.

The DNA for the CDR3 is TGCGCCAGCAGCCCCGACAGGCTCTCCTACGAGCAGTACTTC. Encoded protein: CASSPDRLSYEQYF. The gene calls are TRBV5-1 and TRBJ2-7, with D maybe TRBD1 (6 bases). This CDR3 is 14 amino acids long. CDR1 is SGHRS and CDR2 is YFSETQ in the germline V gene. Trimming took 4 bases from V and 0 from J, leaving 11 bases between them.

This chain uses TRBV28 with TRBJ1-1, with D maybe TRBD1 (5 bases). The CDR3 length is 11 residues. Trimming removed 10 bases from V and 6 bases from J, with 12 bases in between. CDR1 is MDHEN and CDR2 is SYDVKM in the germline V gene. The CDR3 here is CATAEGPEAFF. The CDR3 DNA reads as TGTGCCACTGCCGAGGGACCTGAAGCTTTCTTT.